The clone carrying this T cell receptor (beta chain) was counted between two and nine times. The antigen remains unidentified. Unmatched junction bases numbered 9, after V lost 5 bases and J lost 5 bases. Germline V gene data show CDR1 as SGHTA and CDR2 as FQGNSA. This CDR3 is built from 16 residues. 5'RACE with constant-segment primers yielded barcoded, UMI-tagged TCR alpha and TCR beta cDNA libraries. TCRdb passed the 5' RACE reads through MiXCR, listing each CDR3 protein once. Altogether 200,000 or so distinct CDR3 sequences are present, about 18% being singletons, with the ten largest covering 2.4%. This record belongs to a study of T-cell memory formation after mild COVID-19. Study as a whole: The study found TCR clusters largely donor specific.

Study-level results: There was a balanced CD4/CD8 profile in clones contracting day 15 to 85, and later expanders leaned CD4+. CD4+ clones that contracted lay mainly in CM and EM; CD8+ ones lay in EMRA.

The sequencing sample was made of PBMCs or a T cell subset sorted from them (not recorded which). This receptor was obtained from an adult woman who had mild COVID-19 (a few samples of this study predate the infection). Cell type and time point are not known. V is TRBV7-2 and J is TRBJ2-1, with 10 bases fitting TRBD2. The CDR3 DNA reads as TGTGCCAGCAGCCCGGAACCGGGACTAGCGAACAATGAGCAGTTCTTC. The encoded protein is CASSPEPGLANNEQFF.